This T cell receptor beta chain was captured by sequencing in a study of T cells in Graves' hyperthyroidism and ophthalmopathy. Overall study context: Peripheral blood collection took place at initial diagnosis, before any treatment.

Using RNA transcripts as the source, TCR beta CDR3 regions were amplified. HTBI primers were used for first-round RT-PCR of the TCR CDR3. TCRdb redid the calling of the multiplex PCR reads with MiXCR, one entry per CDR3 protein. The sample holds under 300,000 distinct CDR3 sequences; about an eighth are singletons and the top ten take about 8%. The PBMCs were sourced from fresh peripheral blood (around 10 ml). This clonotype turned up a few times. The ends were cut back, 3 bases at V and 0 bases at J, with 6 bases in the middle. The germline CDR1 and CDR2 sequences are LNHDA and SQIVND (reference sequence). The CDR3 spans 15 residues.

The clonotype comes from a woman younger than 45 with Graves' hyperthyroidism that later progressed to Graves' ophthalmopathy. The chain combines TRBV19 with TRBJ2-6; D call uncertain. The sequencing input was blood. The CDR3 reads CASSIVSSGANVLTF. The CDR3 bases are TGTGCCAGTAGTATCGTTAGCTCTGGGGCCAACGTCCTGACTTTC.